This TCR beta chain was recovered during a study of blood T cell repertoires in COVID-19. Study-level information: Sites in the United States, Italy and Spain provided acute and convalescent COVID-19 samples. Sources were T cells, B-cell-depleted T cells, or PBMCs; the material itself was cDNA or gDNA.

Original analysis: Reference gene primer amplification gave nucleated cell count estimates. TCRdb's copy holds only in-frame clones and misses some; the assay was immunoSEQ multiplex PCR. From that table come the V and J calls and clone size; the DNA was used to work out D and trimming. The sample has around 69,000 clones, 80% to 85% seen once. The CDR3 loop spans 12 amino acids. CDR1 MNHEY and CDR2 SVGAGI come from the germline V gene. Trimming took 6 bases from V and 5 from J; bases not matched to a gene: 1. This receptor was obtained from a woman aged 55-70 years with acute or convalescent COVID-19. V is TRBV6-5 and J is TRBJ2-5, with 9 bases matching TRBD1. The sequenced sample was peripheral blood. CDR3 residues: CASRDRGETQYF. The CDR3 nucleotides read TGTGCCAGCAGAGACAGGGGGGAGACCCAGTACTTC.